This T cell receptor (beta chain) was obtained from a study of blood T cell repertoires in COVID-19. The CDR3 sequence is 17 residues long. V shed 1 base, J shed 1 base, and the junction held 5 bases outside the gene matches. Germline CDR1 and CDR2: MGHRA and YSYEKL. The data were produced by immunoSEQ multiplex PCR, yet TCRdb's version contains in-frame clones alone and is incomplete. The table shows a few hundred thousand clones, with approximately 86% occurring only once. Source material: PBMCs or T cells enriched from blood (not recorded which). The genes are TRBV4-1 and TRBJ2-2; 8 positions agree with TRBD2. The source is a woman aged 45-59 years who had recovered from COVID-19. This CDR3 is CASSQAASGRNTGELFF. The CDR3 DNA sequence: TGCGCCAGCAGCCAAGCCGCAAGCGGGAGGAACACCGGGGAGCTGTTTTTT.